This TCR beta chain was sequenced for a study of beta chain features in type 1 diabetes. Study summary: In all, more than 90,000,000 sorted cells from all samples were analyzed. Findings and caveats of the study: Type 1 diabetes patients had TCRB CDR3s that were shorter (moderately but significantly so) in all four CD4+ subsets. Among patients, naive, central memory and Treg TCRB repertoires appeared more similar than among healthy donors.

Expressed TCRB transcripts were sequenced after all isolated RNA was converted to cDNA. Clones were sequenced by immunoSEQ multiplex PCR, and TCRdb holds only the in-frame ones, with some missing. Here the sample spans some 150,000 clones, less than 15% being singletons. On this clone: Its target is unknown.

Per the germline V gene, CDR1 is SGHRS and CDR2 is YFSETQ. V was pared by 7 bases and J by 0 bases, with 10 bases between. The CDR3 contains 14 residues. This clonotype originated in a man between 18 and 35 years old with type 1 diabetes. The specimen was central memory CD4+ T cells from blood. This chain uses TRBV5-1 with TRBJ2-2; D gene uncertain. CDR3 bases: TGCGCCAGCCAGTCCGGTTCGAACACCGGGGAGCTGTTTTTT. Residues: CASQSGSNTGELFF.